This T cell receptor beta chain is from a study of blood T cell repertoires in COVID-19. Study as a whole: Collection of acute and convalescent COVID-19 samples took place in the United States, Italy and Spain. In each case, the material was cDNA or gDNA derived from T cells, B-cell-depleted T cells, or PBMCs.

This CDR3 is built from 15 residues. Germline V gene data show CDR1 as MNHEY and CDR2 as SVGAGI. J gave up 1 base and V 2 bases, and 5 bases lay outside the gene matches. Data came from immunoSEQ multiplex PCR; TCRdb stores just in-frame clones and leaves some out. The sample holds some 400,000 clones, around 89% seen once. The clonotype was recovered from a man aged 18 to 29 with active or convalescent COVID-19. The sequencing sample was made of peripheral blood. The V and J genes are TRBV6-5 and TRBJ2-7, with 7 bases matching TRBD2. The CDR3 bases are TGTGCCAGCAGTTACGGAAAAGCGGGATCCTACGAGCAGTACTTC. This codes for CASSYGKAGSYEQYF.